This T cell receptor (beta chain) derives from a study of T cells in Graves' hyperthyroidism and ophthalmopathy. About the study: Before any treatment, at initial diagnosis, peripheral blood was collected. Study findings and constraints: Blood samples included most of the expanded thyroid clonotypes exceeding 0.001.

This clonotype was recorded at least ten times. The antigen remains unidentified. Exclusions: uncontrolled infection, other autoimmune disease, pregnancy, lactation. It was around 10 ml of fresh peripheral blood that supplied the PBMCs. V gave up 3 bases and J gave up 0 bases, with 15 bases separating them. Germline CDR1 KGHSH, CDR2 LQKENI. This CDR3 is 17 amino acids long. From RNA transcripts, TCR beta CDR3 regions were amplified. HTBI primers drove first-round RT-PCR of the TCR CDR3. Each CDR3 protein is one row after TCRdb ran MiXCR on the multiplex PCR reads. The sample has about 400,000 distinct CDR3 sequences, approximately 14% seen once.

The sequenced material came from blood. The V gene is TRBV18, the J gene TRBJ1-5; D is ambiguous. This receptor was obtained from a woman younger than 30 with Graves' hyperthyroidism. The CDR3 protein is CASSPEIALNSNQPQHF. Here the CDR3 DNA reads TGTGCCAGCTCACCGGAAATAGCGCTGAATAGCAATCAGCCCCAGCATTTT. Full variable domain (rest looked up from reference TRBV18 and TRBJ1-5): NAGVMQNPRHLVRRRGQEARLRCSPMKGHSHVYWYRQLPEEGLKFMVYLQKENIIDESGMPKERFSAEFPKEGPSILRIQQVVRGDSAAYFCASSPEIALNSNQPQHFGDGTRLSIL.